The clone carrying this T cell receptor (beta chain) was counted ten times or more. No antigen is known for it. These data are taken from a study of T-cell reconstitution after alpha-beta-depleted transplantation in children. Study-level results: At the one-year point after transplant, T-cell counts and TCRbeta diversity were found to come mostly from T cells that had been newly produced.

Preparation of the TCRbeta library used unique molecular identifiers. TCRdb re-called the PCR reads through MiXCR, storing one row per CDR3 protein. The profile shows just under 250,000 distinct CDR3 sequences, 20% to 30% of them singletons. Germline V gene sequence: CDR1 DFQATT, CDR2 SNEGSKA (reference sequence). This CDR3 spans 14 amino acids. V gave up 3 bases and J gave up 3 bases; unmatched junction bases: 8. The chain has TRBV20-1 and TRBJ2-7; 7 bases line up with TRBD2. Sample: PBMCs, taken before TCRalphabeta/CD19-depleted stem cell transplant. The sequence came from a girl aged 2-10 years with Fanconi anemia, due to receive a stem cell transplant. CDR3 sequence: CSARWVGGSYEQYF. CDR3 DNA: TGCAGTGCTAGGTGGGTGGGAGGGAGCTACGAGCAGTACTTC.